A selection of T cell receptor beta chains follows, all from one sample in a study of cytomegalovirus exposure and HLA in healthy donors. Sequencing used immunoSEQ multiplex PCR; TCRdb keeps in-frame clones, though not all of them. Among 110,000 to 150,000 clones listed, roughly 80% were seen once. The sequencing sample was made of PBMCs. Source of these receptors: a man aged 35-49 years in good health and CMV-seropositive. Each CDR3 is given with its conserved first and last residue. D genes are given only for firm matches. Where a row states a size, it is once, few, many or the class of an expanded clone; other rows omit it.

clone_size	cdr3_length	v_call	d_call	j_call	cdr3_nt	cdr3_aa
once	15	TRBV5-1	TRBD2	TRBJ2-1	TGCGCCAGCAGCTTGGCACTAGCGGGGGGAGGTGAGCAGTTCTTC	CASSLALAGGGEQFF
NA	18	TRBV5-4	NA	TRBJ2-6	TGTGCCAGCACCCCGGCAGCGACGAACCCATCTGGGGCCAACGTCCTGACTTTC	CASTPAATNPSGANVLTF
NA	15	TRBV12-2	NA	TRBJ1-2	TGTGCAAGTCGCTTAGCTATCGTACAGGGTTATGGCTACACCTTC	CASRLAIVQGYGYTF
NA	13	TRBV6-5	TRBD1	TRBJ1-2	TGTGCCAGCAGACGGGACAGATGGGATGGCTACACCTTC	CASRRDRWDGYTF
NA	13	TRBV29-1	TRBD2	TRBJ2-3	TGCAGCTGGTCCACTAGCGGGGCCTCATCCCAGTATTTT	CSWSTSGASSQYF
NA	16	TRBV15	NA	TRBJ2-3	TGTGCCACCAGCAGAGATAGCTTTGCGGGCACAGATACGCAGTATTTT	CATSRDSFAGTDTQYF
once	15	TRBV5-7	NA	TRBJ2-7	TGTGCCAGCAGCTTGAGTAGAGGGCCGGTATCCGAGCAGTACTTC	CASSLSRGPVSEQYF
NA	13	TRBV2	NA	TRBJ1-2	TGTGCCAGCAGTACCGGGAATAACTATGGCTACACCTTC	CASSTGNNYGYTF
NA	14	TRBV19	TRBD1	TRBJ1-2	TGTGCCAGTAGTCCAGGGGGTAGAAGCTATGGCTACACCTTC	CASSPGGRSYGYTF
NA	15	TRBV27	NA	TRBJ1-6	TGTGCCAGCGGGGCCCCGGCGGCCGGTTTGCATCCCCTCCACTTT	CASGAPAAGLHPLHF
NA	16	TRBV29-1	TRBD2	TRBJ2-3	TGCAGCGTGTCTCCCCCAACTAGCGGGGCCACAGATACGCAGTATTTT	CSVSPPTSGATDTQYF
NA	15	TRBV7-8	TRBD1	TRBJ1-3	TGTGCCAGCAGCTCCCAGGGGGCGGCTGGAAACACCATATATTTT	CASSSQGAAGNTIYF
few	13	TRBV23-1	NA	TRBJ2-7	TGCGCCAGCAGTCCGTCGTACGGCTACGAGCAGTACTTC	CASSPSYGYEQYF
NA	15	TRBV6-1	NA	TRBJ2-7	TGTGCCAGCAGTGAAGCCCCATGGAGCTATAGCGAGCAGTACTTC	CASSEAPWSYSEQYF
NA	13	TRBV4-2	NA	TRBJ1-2	TGTGCCAGCAGCCAAGATGGAGGGTATGGCTACACCTTC	CASSQDGGYGYTF
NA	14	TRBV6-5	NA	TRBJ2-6	TGTGCCAGCAGCCTAAGCCCTGGGGCCAACGTCCTGACTTTC	CASSLSPGANVLTF
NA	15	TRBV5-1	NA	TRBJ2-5	TGCGCCAGCAGCTTACATCGTAGCGATGAAGAGACCCAGTACTTC	CASSLHRSDEETQYF
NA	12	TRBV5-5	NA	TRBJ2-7	TGTGCCAGCAGCCCGCGCGGCCTAGAGCAGTACTTC	CASSPRGLEQYF
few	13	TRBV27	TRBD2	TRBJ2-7	TGTGCCAGCAGTTTTCGCGGGAGTAACGAGCAGTACTTC	CASSFRGSNEQYF
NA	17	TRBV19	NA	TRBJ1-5	TGTGCCAGTAGTATAAGGGCCCGGGCAGCAGGAGGTCAGCCCCAGCATTTT	CASSIRARAAGGQPQHF
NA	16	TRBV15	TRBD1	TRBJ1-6	TGTGCCACCGGGGGTAACACCGGGATGACAGGGCGACCCCTCCACTTT	CATGGNTGMTGRPLHF
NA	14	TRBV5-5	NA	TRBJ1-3	TGTGCCAGCAGTTTAGTAGGGGCTGGAAACACCATATATTTT	CASSLVGAGNTIYF
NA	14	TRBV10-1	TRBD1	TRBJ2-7	TGCGCCAGCAGTCCGGACAGGGGCACTCACGAGCAGTACTTC	CASSPDRGTHEQYF
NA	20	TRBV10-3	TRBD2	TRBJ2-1	TGTGCCATCAGTTTCGGAGGCCGGGACTACCATCACGGGAGCTACAATGAGCAGTTCTTC	CAISFGGRDYHHGSYNEQFF
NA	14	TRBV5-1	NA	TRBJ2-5	TGCGCCAGCAGCACTGCGGTCCTCCAAGAGACCCAGTACTTC	CASSTAVLQETQYF
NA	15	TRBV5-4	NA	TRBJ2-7	TGTGCCAGCAGCCGGGGAGCAGGGGCGGCCTACGAGCAGTACTTC	CASSRGAGAAYEQYF
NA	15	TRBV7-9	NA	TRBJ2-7	TGTGCCAGCAGCTTAGCGCAGGGTTTACCCTACGAGCAGTACTTC	CASSLAQGLPYEQYF
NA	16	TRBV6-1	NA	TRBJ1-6	TGTGCCAGCAGTGTCGACAGAACCTCCTATAATTCACCCCTCCACTTT	CASSVDRTSYNSPLHF
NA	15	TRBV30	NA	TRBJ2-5	TGTGCCTGGGCTGGAGACTATCAGACTCGAGAGACCCAGTACTTC	CAWAGDYQTRETQYF